This TCR beta chain derives from a study of response to subunit inactivated influenza vaccine. Study conclusions and caveats: A suggestion made by the authors is that each seasonal influenza vaccination recruits few new T cells.

The table lists this clonotype with a few counts. The antigen remains undetermined. TCRdb re-derived calls from the RT-PCR reads in MiXCR, one entry per CDR3 protein. The table includes around 540,000 distinct CDR3 sequences, approximately 12% detected once. The CDR3 extends over 15 amino acids. Trimming took 0 bases from V and 5 from J; bases not matched to a gene: 5. CDR1 and CDR2 (germline): LNHNV, YYDKDF (reference sequence). The sample here was PBMCs from blood, taken on the day of vaccination. The gene calls are TRBV15 and TRBJ1-2; 8 bases align to TRBD1. The TCR was taken from a man aged 45-65 years who received an inactivated influenza vaccine. The DNA of the CDR3 is TGTGCCACCAGCAGAGAGGACAGGGAAGGATATGGCTACACCTTC. This encodes CATSREDREGYGYTF.